These T cell receptor beta chains were read from a single sample in a study of CD8 T cells in Susac syndrome. MiXCR, run by TCRdb on the immunoSEQ multiplex PCR reads, gives a single entry per CDR3 protein. The repertoire consists of 250,000 to 300,000 distinct CDR3 sequences, with around 83% occurring once and the leading ten covering over 0.09%. Source material: CD8+ T cells from PBMCs. Receptors originate from a human donor with multiple sclerosis. Each CDR3 is given with its conserved first and last residue. A D gene is named only where the DNA matches it firmly. Expanded clones get a size class; other rows say once, few or many, or leave the size out.

TGTGCCAGCAAGCCGAAGGGGGGGAAAGATGGCTACACCTTC CASKPKGGKDGYTF TRBJ1-2 TRBV27 - -
TGTGCCAGCAGCCAAGAAGAAGATACGCAGTATTTT CASSQEEDTQYF TRBJ2-3 TRBV4-2 few -
TGTGCCAGCAGTTACTCTGCGGGAGAAACCTACAATGAGCAGTTCTTC CASSYSAGETYNEQFF TRBJ2-1 TRBV6-5 - TRBD2
TGTGCCTGGAGTTTAGGCCGTGAAGCTTTCTTT CAWSLGREAFF TRBJ1-1 TRBV30 - -
TGTGCCAGCAGTGCAGGGGGCAGCCAGCCCCAGCATTTT CASSAGGSQPQHF TRBJ1-5 TRBV25-1 - TRBD1
TGTGCCAGCAGTTTAGGCAAAGCTGGCTGGGGCGCTCTAGCCAAAAACATTCAGTACTTC CASSLGKAGWGALAKNIQYF TRBJ2-4 TRBV28 - -
TGTGCCAGCAGCCAAGATGAAGGTAGCGGGAGCTACGAGCAGTACTTC CASSQDEGSGSYEQYF TRBJ2-7 TRBV3-1 - TRBD2
TGCGCCAGCAGCCAAGTGGGTTCGGGACGCGGCACTGAAGCTTTCTTT CASSQVGSGRGTEAFF TRBJ1-1 TRBV4-1 few -
TGTGCCAGCAGCCCAGAAGCGGGAGCGACAGATACGCAGTATTTT CASSPEAGATDTQYF TRBJ2-3 TRBV7-3 - TRBD2
TGTGCCAGCAGCGTAGTTCCAGGGCCCTCCTACGAGCAGTACTTC CASSVVPGPSYEQYF TRBJ2-7 TRBV9 - -
TGTGCCTGGTTGGGGACTAGCGGTTCCACCTACGAGCAGTACTTC CAWLGTSGSTYEQYF TRBJ2-7 TRBV30 - TRBD2
TGTGCCAGCAGCTTAGCGGGTCTGGCGGGAGACCGCTACAATGAGCAGTTCTTC CASSLAGLAGDRYNEQFF TRBJ2-1 TRBV7-9 - TRBD2
TGTGCCAGCAGCGAACTGGGCGACGCATACAATGAGCAGTTCTTC CASSELGDAYNEQFF TRBJ2-1 TRBV11-2 - -
TGTGCCAGCAGCCCACGCTCCCCGCGGACCGAGCAGTACTTC CASSPRSPRTEQYF TRBJ2-7 TRBV27 - -
TGTGCCAGCAGCCCTGGGACGGGAGGGGTGACCCAGTACTTC CASSPGTGGVTQYF TRBJ2-5 TRBV5-6 once TRBD2
TGTGCCACCAGTGATTTGGGAGCAGGGAATCAGCCCCAGCATTTT CATSDLGAGNQPQHF TRBJ1-5 TRBV24-1 - -
TGCAGCGTTGGTCCTAGCGGTTCACTCACAGATACGCAGTATTTT CSVGPSGSLTDTQYF TRBJ2-3 TRBV29-1 - TRBD2
TGTGCCAGCAGCCGGGACTCTGCGAGCTCCTACGAGCAGTACTTC CASSRDSASSYEQYF TRBJ2-7 TRBV11-1 - -